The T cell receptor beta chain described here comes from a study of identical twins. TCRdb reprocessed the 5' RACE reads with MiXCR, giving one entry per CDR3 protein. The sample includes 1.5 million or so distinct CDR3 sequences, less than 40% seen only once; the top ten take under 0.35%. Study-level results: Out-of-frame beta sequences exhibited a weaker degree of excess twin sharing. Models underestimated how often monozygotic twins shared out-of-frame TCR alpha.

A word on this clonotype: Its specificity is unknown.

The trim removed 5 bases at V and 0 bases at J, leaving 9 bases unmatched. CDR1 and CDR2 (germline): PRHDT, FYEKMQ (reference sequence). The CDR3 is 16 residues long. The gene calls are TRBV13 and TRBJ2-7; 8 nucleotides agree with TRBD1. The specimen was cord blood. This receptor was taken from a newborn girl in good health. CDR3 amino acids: CASSRRGPLLSYEQYF. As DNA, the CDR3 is TGTGCCAGCAGCCGCAGGGGGCCCTTACTCTCCTACGAGCAGTACTTC.